Sequencing of this T cell receptor beta chain was carried out in a study of CD8+ T cells in alopecia areata. Whole-study results and caveats: Sequences from scalp samples also cover resident alphabeta T cells of normal skin. Among patients, TCR sharing was less clear than in mice, a difference possibly due in part to HLA diversity in the patient population.

The CDR3 covers 13 residues. With V trimmed by 6 bases and J by 6 bases, 10 bases remained unmatched. In germline, CDR1 is SQVTM, CDR2 ANQGSEA. Reverse transcription of extracted RNA yielded cDNA, which provided the sequencing template. Profiling relied on immunoSEQ multiplex PCR, and the TCRdb table lists in-frame clones only, not all of them. The table has roughly 140,000 clones, around half seen once; the top ten hold less than 20%. With regard to this clone: The antigen remains undetermined.

The sample in question was CD8+ T cells sorted from blood, obtained at week 0. The receptor was isolated from a human donor with alopecia areata. The chain employs TRBV29-1 and TRBJ1-2, with TRBD1 identical over 7 bases. CDR3 in DNA: TGCAGCGTGGGAGAGACAGGGTATAATGGCTACACCTTC. This encodes CSVGETGYNGYTF. Based on the CDR3 plus reference TRBV29-1 and TRBJ1-2, the full variable domain is SAVISQKPSRDICQRGTSLTIQCQVDSQVTMMFWYRQQPGQSLTLIATANQGSEATYESGFVIDKFPISRPNLTFSTLTVSNMSPEDSSIYLCSVGETGYNGYTFGSGTRLTVV.